This TCR beta chain was sequenced during a study of T-cell memory formation after mild COVID-19. Study context: Among the donors, TCR clusters were largely specific to each donor.

This clonotype was counted between two and nine times. Constant-segment primers served in 5'RACE that generated TCR alpha and TCR beta cDNA libraries bearing sample barcodes and UMIs. TCRdb re-called the 5' RACE reads through MiXCR, storing one row per CDR3 protein. The sample carries hundreds of thousands of distinct CDR3 sequences, around 30% recorded once. Trimming removed 5 bases from V and 1 base from J; junction bases left unmatched: 4. The CDR3 has 15 residues. Germline CDR1 reads KGHDR; CDR2 reads SFDVKD. The sequenced material came from PBMCs or a T cell subset sorted from them (not recorded which). V is TRBV24-1 and J is TRBJ1-1, with 9 bases fitting TRBD1. The sequence was collected from an adult woman who had mild COVID-19 (a few samples of this study predate the infection). Cell type and time point are not known. CDR3 bases: TGTGCCACCAGTGCCACGGACAGGGGGAACACTGAAGCTTTCTTT. It yields the protein CATSATDRGNTEAFF.